These 18 T cell receptor beta chains share one sample of origin, sequenced in a study of beta chain features in type 1 diabetes. Sequenced material consisted of expressed TCRB transcripts (all of the isolated RNA was reverse transcribed). The repertoire was sequenced with immunoSEQ multiplex PCR; TCRdb's copy has only in-frame clones and lacks some. The repertoire holds 150,000 or so clones, with roughly 63% as singletons. Their cognate antigens are unknown. Study-wide results and limits: TCRB CDR3 length was moderately but significantly reduced in all four CD4+ subsets of Type 1 diabetes patients.

Input material: naive CD4+ T cells from blood. The source of these receptors is a man younger than 40 with type 1 diabetes.

DNA of the CDR3: TGTGCCAGCACCCTAAGCCGTTCCGGCAGTTCCTACGAGCAGTACTTC. Translating gives CASTLSRSGSSYEQYF. This rearrangement joins TRBV6-6 to TRBJ2-7; D is unresolved. Germline V lookup: CDR1 MNHNY, CDR2 SVGAGI (reference sequence). This CDR3 has 16 amino acids. V was shortened by 7 bases and J by 1 base, with 20 bases between the two germline ends.

The J gene is TRBJ2-2, the V gene TRBV15; D possibly corresponds to TRBD2 (5 bases). The CDR3 length is 15 residues. Germline CDR1 LNHNV, CDR2 YYDKDF (reference sequence). Trimming stripped 0 bases from V and 4 bases from J, with 9 bases between. The DNA of the CDR3 is TGTGCCACCAGCAGAGAGGCTGGAGGCACCGGGGAGCTGTTTTTT. It is translated as CATSREAGGTGELFF.

The rearrangement joins TRBV30 to TRBJ2-7; the D gene is possibly TRBD2 (5 bases). The CDR3 spans 11 residues. V lost 2 bases and J lost 13, with 15 bases in between. Germline V gene lookup returns CDR1 GTSNPN and CDR2 SVGIG (reference sequence). CDR3 sequence reads: CAWSPERVRYF. The CDR3 nucleotides read TGTGCCTGGAGTCCTGAGAGGGTTCGATACTTC.

Turning to this clone: The junction departs from germline at one end; a sequencing error may be responsible. This chain uses TRBV5-1 with TRBJ2-1; the match to TRBD1 covers 7 bases. This CDR3 is 12 amino acids long. Looked up from germline, CDR1 is SGHRS and CDR2 is YFSETQ. CDR3 loop: CASSDPGTEEVF. The CDR3 bases are TGCGCCAGCAGCGATCCCGGGACAGAAGAGGTCTTC.

J is TRBJ2-3 and V is TRBV15; D gene ambiguous. Germline values: CDR1 LNHNV, CDR2 YYDKDF (reference sequence). The CDR3 contains 13 residues. The V end lost 0 bases, the J end lost 6 bases, and 7 bases lay between the germline ends. CDR3 DNA sequence: TGTGCCACCAGCAGAGATCTACCGGATACGCAGTATTTT. Its protein product is CATSRDLPDTQYF.

The rearrangement links TRBV11-2 to TRBJ1-2, with 7 bases lining up with TRBD1. The germline V gene encodes CDR1 SGHAT and CDR2 FQNNGV. The junction had 2 bases not matched to a gene; V was cut back by 4 bases and J by 6 bases. The CDR3 is made up of 12 amino acids. CDR3 sequence reads: CASSSQGNGYTF. CDR3 DNA: TGTGCCAGCAGCTCACAGGGGAATGGCTACACCTTC.

The V and J genes are TRBV5-6 and TRBJ1-1; D remains ambiguous. Germline values: CDR1 SGHDT, CDR2 YYEEEE. CDR3 length equals 15 residues. V was trimmed by 4 bases and J by 1 base, leaving 14 bases between them. For the CDR3, the DNA is TGTGCCAGCAGCCACACCGTGGTTACGAACACTGAAGCTTTCTTT. It specifies CASSHTVVTNTEAFF.

The rearrangement joins TRBV29-1 to TRBJ2-5; D possibly corresponds to TRBD2 (5 bases). There are 12 residues in the CDR3. The germline V and J ends were trimmed by 4 bases and 4 bases, with 10 bases remaining between them. In germline, CDR1 is SQVTM, CDR2 ANQGSEA. CDR3 in amino acids: CSVVPGSETQYF. The CDR3 DNA reads as TGCAGCGTTGTCCCGGGATCAGAGACCCAGTACTTC.

The chain recombines TRBV28 with TRBJ1-4; weak D call: TRBD1 (5 bases). The CDR3 contains 13 residues. The germline gives CDR1 MDHEN, CDR2 SYDVKM. The V gene lost 6 bases and the J gene lost 5 bases, with 10 bases spanning the gap. The CDR3 DNA reads as TGTGCCAGCAGGGGGGGACTAAATGAAAAACTGTTTTTT. It encodes CASRGGLNEKLFF.

The V gene is TRBV30, the J gene TRBJ1-1; tentatively, D is TRBD1 (6 bases). Germline CDR1 GTSNPN, CDR2 SVGIG (reference sequence). The germline V and J ends were trimmed by 5 bases and 1 base, with 11 bases remaining between them. The CDR3 has 13 residues. CDR3 region: CAWFGQSNTEAFF. In DNA, the CDR3 is TGTGCCTGGTTCGGACAGTCGAACACTGAAGCTTTCTTT.

V and J are TRBV30 and TRBJ1-3; D unclear. The CDR3 runs 14 residues. Germline V CDR1 and CDR2: GTSNPN, SVGIG (reference sequence). The germline V and J ends were trimmed by 1 base and 0 bases, with 7 bases remaining between them. CDR3 protein: CAWSALTSGNTIYF. For the CDR3, the DNA is TGTGCCTGGAGTGCCTTGACCTCTGGAAACACCATATATTTT.

The chain joins TRBV9 to TRBJ2-1; TRBD2 matches 10 bases. CDR1 and CDR2 (germline): SGDLS, YYNGEE. The CDR3 length is 14 residues. The trim removed 4 bases at V and 5 bases at J, leaving 3 bases unmatched. CDR3 amino acids: CASSSTSGNNEQFF. The CDR3 coding sequence is TGTGCCAGCAGCTCCACTAGCGGGAACAATGAGCAGTTCTTC.

The chain uses TRBV18 and TRBJ2-1, with 8 bases lining up with TRBD2. The germline CDR1 and CDR2 sequences are KGHSH and LQKENI. This CDR3 region has 15 residues. V lost 4 bases to trimming and J lost 5 bases; unmatched junction nucleotides: 7. The CDR3 nucleotides read TGTGCCAGCTCACACTCGCGGGGGGCTAACAATGAGCAGTTCTTC. It specifies CASSHSRGANNEQFF.

V is TRBV15 and J is TRBJ2-6; D might be TRBD1 (5 bases). V was shortened by 0 bases and J by 4 bases, with 16 bases between the two germline ends. The CDR3 length is 18 residues. Germline V gives CDR1 LNHNV, CDR2 YYDKDF (reference sequence). The CDR3 loop is CATSRDALLGPGANVLTF. CDR3 DNA: TGTGCCACCAGCAGAGATGCCTTGTTGGGGCCCGGGGCCAACGTCCTGACTTTC.

This chain connects TRBV6-5 to TRBJ2-3; 11 bases are a match to TRBD1. Trimming at V came to 4 bases and at J to 3 bases, leaving 3 bases not matched to a gene. The CDR3 covers 15 residues. Germline V gene lookup returns CDR1 MNHEY and CDR2 SVGAGI. The CDR3 loop reads CASSSGQGATDTQYF. CDR3 in DNA: TGTGCCAGCAGTTCCGGACAGGGGGCAACAGATACGCAGTATTTT.

J is TRBJ1-5 and V is TRBV4-1; 8 bases match TRBD1. With V trimmed by 0 bases and J by 3 bases, 10 bases remained unmatched. The CDR3 runs to 18 residues. The germline V gene has CDR1 MGHRA and CDR2 YSYEKL. The CDR3 reads CASSQDPGGLFANQPQHF. Here the CDR3 DNA reads TGCGCCAGCAGCCAAGATCCAGGGGGCCTGTTTGCCAATCAGCCCCAGCATTTT.

V gene TRBV5-6 combines with J gene TRBJ2-6; D unresolved. With 4 bases removed from V and 1 base from J, the gap between germline ends came to 9 bases. The CDR3 totals 15 residues. Germline CDR1 is SGHDT and CDR2 is YYEEEE. The CDR3 nucleotides read TGTGCCAGCAGCCCCGACACGTCTGGGGCCAACGTCCTGACTTTC. As protein: CASSPDTSGANVLTF. The full variable domain, with the rest looked up from reference TRBV5-6 and TRBJ2-6, is DAGVTQSPTHLIKTRGQQVTLRCSPKSGHDTVSWYQQALGQGPQFIFQYYEEEERQRGNFPDRFSGHQFPNYSSELNVNALLLGDSALYLCASSPDTSGANVLTFGAGSRLTVL.

CDR3 DNA: TGTGCCACCAGCCAGGGGGCGTTAGGTCCCTACGAGCAGTACTTC. It translates to CATSQGALGPYEQYF. The V call is TRBV15, the J call TRBJ2-7; 8 nucleotides line up with TRBD1. The CDR3 runs to 15 residues. In germline, CDR1 is LNHNV, CDR2 YYDKDF (reference sequence). The ends lost 5 bases at V and 2 bases at J; junction bases unmatched: 8.